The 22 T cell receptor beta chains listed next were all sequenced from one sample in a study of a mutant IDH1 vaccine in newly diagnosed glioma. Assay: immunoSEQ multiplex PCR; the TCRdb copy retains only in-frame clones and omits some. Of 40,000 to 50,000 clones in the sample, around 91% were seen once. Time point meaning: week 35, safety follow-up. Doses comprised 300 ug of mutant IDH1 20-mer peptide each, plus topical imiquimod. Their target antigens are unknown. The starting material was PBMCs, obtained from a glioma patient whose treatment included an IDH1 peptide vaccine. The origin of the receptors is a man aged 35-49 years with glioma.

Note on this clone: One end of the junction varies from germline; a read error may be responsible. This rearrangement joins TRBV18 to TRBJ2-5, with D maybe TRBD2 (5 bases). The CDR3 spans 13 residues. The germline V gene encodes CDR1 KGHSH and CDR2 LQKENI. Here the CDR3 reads CASSPGKGEIQYF. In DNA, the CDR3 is TGTGCCAGCTCACCCGGAAAGGGAGAGATCCAGTACTTC.

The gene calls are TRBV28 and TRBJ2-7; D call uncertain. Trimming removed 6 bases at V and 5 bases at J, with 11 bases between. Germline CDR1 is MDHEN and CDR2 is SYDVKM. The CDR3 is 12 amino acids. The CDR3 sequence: CASRPPGDEQYF. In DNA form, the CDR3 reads TGTGCCAGCAGGCCCCCAGGTGACGAGCAGTACTTC.

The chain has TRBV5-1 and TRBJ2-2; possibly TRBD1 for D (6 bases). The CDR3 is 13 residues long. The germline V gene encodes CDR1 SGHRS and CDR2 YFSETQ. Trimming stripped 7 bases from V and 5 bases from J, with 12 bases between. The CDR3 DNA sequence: TGCGCCAGCCTTCCTCAGGGGACCGGGGAGCTGTTTTTT. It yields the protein CASLPQGTGELFF.

CDR3 sequence reads: CAWTRLEGLNEQYV. The DNA of the CDR3 is TGTGCCTGGACTCGTCTAGAGGGTCTGAACGAGCAGTACGTC. V is TRBV30 and J is TRBJ2-7; TRBD2 is a possible D gene (5 bases). The CDR3 covers 14 residues. CDR1 and CDR2 (germline): GTSNPN, SVGIG (reference sequence). The germline V and J ends were trimmed by 4 bases and 5 bases, with 18 bases remaining between them.

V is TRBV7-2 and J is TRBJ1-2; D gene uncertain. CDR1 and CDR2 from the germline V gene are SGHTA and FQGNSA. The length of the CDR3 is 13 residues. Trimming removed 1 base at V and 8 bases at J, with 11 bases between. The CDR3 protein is CASSLELSGGYTF. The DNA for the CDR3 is TGTGCCAGCAGCTTAGAGTTATCCGGGGGCTACACCTTC.

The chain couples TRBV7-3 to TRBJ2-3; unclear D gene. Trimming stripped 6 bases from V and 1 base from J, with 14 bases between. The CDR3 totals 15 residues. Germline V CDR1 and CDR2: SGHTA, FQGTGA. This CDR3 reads CASSQDRPGTDTQYF. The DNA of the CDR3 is TGTGCCAGCAGTCAAGACCGACCAGGCACAGATACGCAGTATTTT.

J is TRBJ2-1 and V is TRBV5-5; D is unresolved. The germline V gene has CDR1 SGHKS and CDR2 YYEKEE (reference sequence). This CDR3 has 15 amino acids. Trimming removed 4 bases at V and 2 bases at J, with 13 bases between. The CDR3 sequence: CASSPGPDPYNEQFF. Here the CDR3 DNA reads TGTGCCAGCAGCCCGGGCCCAGACCCCTACAATGAGCAGTTCTTC.

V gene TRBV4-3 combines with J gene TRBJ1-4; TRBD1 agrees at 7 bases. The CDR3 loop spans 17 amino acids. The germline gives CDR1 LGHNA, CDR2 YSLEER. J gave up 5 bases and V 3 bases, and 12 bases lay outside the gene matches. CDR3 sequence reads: CASSQKQGSLANEKLFF. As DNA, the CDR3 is TGCGCCAGCAGCCAGAAACAGGGGTCCCTCGCAAATGAAAAACTGTTTTTT.

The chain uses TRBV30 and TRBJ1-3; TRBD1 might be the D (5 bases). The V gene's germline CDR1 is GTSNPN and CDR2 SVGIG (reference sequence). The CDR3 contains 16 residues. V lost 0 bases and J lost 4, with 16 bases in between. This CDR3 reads CAWSVLARAVGNTIYF. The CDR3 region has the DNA TGTGCCTGGAGTGTATTGGCCAGGGCGGTAGGAAACACCATATATTTT.

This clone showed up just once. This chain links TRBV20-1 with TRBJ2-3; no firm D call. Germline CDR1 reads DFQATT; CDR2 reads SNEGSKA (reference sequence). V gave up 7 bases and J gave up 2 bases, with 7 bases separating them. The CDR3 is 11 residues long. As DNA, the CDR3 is TGCAGTGGCCTCGCCACAGATACGCAGTATTTT. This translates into CSGLATDTQYF.

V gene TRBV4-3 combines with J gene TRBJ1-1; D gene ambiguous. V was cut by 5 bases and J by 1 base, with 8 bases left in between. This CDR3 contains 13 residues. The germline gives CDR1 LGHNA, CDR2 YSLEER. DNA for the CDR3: TGCGCCAGCAGCAGGTTACGGAACACTGAAGCTTTCTTT. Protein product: CASSRLRNTEAFF.

CDR3: CASEKERFYEQYF. For the CDR3, the DNA is TGTGCCAGCGAAAAGGAGCGGTTCTACGAGCAGTACTTC. This chain links TRBV2 with TRBJ2-7; D possibly corresponds to TRBD2 (5 bases). V lost 8 bases and J 3 bases, leaving 14 bases between the germline ends. This CDR3 has 13 residues. The germline CDR1 and CDR2 sequences are SNHLY and FYNNEI.

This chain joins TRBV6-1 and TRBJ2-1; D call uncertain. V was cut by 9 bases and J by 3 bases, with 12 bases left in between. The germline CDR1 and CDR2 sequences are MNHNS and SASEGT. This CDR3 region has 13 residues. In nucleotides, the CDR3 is TGTGCCAGTGCCTTGGGGATCTACAATGAGCAGTTCTTC. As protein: CASALGIYNEQFF.

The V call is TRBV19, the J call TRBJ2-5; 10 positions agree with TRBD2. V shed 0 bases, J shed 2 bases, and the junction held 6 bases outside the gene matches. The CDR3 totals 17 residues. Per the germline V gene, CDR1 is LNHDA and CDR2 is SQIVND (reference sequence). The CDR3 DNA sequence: TGTGCCAGTAGTATAGAATTAGCGGGGGGACGACAAGAGACCCAGTACTTC. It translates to CASSIELAGGRQETQYF.

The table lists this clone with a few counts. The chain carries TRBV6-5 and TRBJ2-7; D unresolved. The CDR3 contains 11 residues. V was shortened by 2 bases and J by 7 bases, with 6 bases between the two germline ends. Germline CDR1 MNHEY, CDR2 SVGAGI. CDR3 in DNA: TGTGCCAGCAGTTACGGAATAGAGCAGTACTTC. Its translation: CASSYGIEQYF.

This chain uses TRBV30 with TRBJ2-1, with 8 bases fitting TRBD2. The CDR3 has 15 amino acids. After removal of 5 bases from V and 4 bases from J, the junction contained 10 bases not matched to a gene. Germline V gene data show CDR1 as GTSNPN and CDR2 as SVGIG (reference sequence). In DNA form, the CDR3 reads TGTGCCTGGGGCTTGACCAGCGGGGGTTACAATGAGCAGTTCTTC. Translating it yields CAWGLTSGGYNEQFF.

CDR3 in DNA: TGTGCCAGCAGTCGGGACAGCACACGGGGCTACACCTTC. Protein sequence: CASSRDSTRGYTF. The V gene is TRBV2, the J gene TRBJ1-2; 7 nucleotides match TRBD1. V lost 5 bases to trimming and J lost 8 bases; unmatched junction nucleotides: 8. This CDR3 region has 13 residues. In germline, CDR1 is SNHLY, CDR2 FYNNEI.

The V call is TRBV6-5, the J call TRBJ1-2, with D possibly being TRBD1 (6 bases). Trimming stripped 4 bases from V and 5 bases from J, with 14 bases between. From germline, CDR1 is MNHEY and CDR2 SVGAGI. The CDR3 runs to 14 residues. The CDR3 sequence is CASSSRQAIYGYTF. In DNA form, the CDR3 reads TGTGCCAGCAGTTCCCGACAGGCGATATATGGCTACACCTTC.

The CDR3 is CASSLTTSGIVNEQFF. CDR3 nucleotides: TGTGCCAGCAGTCTAACAACTAGCGGGATCGTGAATGAGCAGTTCTTC. The genes are TRBV28 and TRBJ2-1; 10 bases fit TRBD2. Germline CDR1 is MDHEN and CDR2 is SYDVKM. CDR3 length: 16 residues. After removal of 5 bases from V and 7 bases from J, the junction contained 11 bases not matched to a gene.

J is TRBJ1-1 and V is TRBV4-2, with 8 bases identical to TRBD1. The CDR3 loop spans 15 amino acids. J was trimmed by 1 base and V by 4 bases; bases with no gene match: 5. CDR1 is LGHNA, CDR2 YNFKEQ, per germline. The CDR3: CASSPRQGTNTEAFF. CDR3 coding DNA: TGTGCCAGCAGCCCACGACAGGGGACGAACACTGAAGCTTTCTTT.

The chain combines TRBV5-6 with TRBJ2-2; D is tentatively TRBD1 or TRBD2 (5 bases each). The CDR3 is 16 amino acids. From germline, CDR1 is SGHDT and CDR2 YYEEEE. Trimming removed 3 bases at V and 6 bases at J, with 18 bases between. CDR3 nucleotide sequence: TGTGCCAGCAGCTCCGAGCGACTCCGAGGGGCCGGGGAGCTGTTTTTT. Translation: CASSSERLRGAGELFF.

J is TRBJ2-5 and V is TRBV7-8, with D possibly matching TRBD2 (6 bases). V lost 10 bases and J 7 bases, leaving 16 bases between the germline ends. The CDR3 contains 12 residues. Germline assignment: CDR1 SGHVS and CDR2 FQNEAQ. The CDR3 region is CATKRGSGTQYF. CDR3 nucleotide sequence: TGTGCCACAAAACGGGGGAGCGGGACCCAGTACTTC.